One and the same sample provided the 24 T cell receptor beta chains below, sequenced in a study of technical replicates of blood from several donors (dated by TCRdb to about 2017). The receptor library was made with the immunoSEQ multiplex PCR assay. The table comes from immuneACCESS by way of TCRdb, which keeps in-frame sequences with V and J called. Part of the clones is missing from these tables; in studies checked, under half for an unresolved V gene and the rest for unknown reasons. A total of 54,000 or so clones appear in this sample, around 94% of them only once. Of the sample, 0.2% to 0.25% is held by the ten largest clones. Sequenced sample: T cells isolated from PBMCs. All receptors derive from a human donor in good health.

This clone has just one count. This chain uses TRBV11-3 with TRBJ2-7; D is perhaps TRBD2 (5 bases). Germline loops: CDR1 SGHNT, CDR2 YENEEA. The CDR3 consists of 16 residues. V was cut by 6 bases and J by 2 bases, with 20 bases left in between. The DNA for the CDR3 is TGTGCCAGCAGGCCCCGGGGTTCGGAAAAACCCTACGAGCAGTACTTC. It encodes CASRPRGSEKPYEQYF.

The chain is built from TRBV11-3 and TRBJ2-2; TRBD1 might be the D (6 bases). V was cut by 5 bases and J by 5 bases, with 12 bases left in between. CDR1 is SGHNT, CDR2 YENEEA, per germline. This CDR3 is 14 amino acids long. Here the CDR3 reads CASSPLGGTGELFF. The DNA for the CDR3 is TGTGCCAGCAGCCCCTTAGGGGGAACCGGGGAGCTGTTTTTT.

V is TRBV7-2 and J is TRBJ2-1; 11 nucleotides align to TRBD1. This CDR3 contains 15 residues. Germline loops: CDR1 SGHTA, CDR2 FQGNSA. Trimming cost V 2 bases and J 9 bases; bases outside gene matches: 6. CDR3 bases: TGTGCCAGCAGCTTACATCCGGGACAGGGGGTTGAGCAGTTCTTC. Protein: CASSLHPGQGVEQFF.

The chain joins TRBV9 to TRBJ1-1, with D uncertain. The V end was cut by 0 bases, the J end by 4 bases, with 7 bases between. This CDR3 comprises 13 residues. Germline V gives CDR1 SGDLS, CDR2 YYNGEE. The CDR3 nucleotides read TGTGCCAGCAGCGTAGGACACGCCACTGAAGCTTTCTTT. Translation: CASSVGHATEAFF.

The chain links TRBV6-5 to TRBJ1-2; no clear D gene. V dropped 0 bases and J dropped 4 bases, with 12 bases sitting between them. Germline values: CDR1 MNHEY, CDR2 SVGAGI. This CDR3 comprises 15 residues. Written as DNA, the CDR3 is TGTGCCAGCAGTTACTCGAGGAGCGGGGTCTATGGCTACACCTTC. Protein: CASSYSRSGVYGYTF.

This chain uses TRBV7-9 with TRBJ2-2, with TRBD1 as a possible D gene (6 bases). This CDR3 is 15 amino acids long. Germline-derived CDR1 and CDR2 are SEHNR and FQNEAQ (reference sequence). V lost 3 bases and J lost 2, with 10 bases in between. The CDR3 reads CASSFRDINTGELFF. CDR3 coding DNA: TGTGCCAGCAGCTTCCGGGACATTAACACCGGGGAGCTGTTTTTT.

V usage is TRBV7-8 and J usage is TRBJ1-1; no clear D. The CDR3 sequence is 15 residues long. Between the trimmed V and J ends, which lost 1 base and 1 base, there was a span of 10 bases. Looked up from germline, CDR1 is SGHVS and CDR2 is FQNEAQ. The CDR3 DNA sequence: TGTGCCAGCAGCTTAGTGAGCGGCGGGAACACTGAAGCTTTCTTT. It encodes CASSLVSGGNTEAFF.

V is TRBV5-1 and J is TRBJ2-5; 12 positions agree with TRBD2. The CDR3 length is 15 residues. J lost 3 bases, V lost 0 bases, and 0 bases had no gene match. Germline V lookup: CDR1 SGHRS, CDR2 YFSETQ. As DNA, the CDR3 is TGCGCCAGCAGCTTGGGGACTAGCGGGGAAGAGACCCAGTACTTC. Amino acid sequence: CASSLGTSGEETQYF. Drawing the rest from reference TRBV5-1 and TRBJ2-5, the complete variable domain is KAGVTQTPRYLIKTRGQQVTLSCSPISGHRSVSWYQQTPGQGLQFLFEYFSETQRNKGNFPGRFSGRQFSNSRSEMNVSTLELGDSALYLCASSLGTSGEETQYFGPGTRLLVL.

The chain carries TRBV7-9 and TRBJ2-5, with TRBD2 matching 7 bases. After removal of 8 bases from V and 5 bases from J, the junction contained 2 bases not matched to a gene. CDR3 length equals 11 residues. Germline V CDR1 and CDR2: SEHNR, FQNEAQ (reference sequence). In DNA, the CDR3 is TGTGCCAGCTGGGGGGGGGAGACCCAGTACTTC. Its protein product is CASWGGETQYF.

The CDR3 DNA sequence: TGTGCCAGCAGTCAGGGTGGCACTGAAGCTTTCTTT. This codes for CASSQGGTEAFF. The chain has TRBV13 and TRBJ1-1; a possible D gene is TRBD1 (5 bases). Germline CDR1 is PRHDT and CDR2 is FYEKMQ (reference sequence). V was shortened by 6 bases and J by 4 bases, with 9 bases between the two germline ends. The CDR3 is 12 amino acids. The full variable domain, its missing parts supplied by reference TRBV13 and TRBJ1-1, is AAGVIQSPRHLIKEKRETATLKCYPIPRHDTVYWYQQGPGQDPQFLISFYEKMQSDKGSIPDRFSAQQFSDYHSELNMSSLELGDSALYFCASSQGGTEAFFGQGTRLTVV.

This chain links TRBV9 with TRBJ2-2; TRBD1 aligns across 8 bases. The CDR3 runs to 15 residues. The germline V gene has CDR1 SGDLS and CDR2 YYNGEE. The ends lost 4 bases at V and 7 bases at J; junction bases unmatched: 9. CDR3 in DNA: TGTGCCAGCAGCCCAAACCCAGGGGGCTACGGGGAGCTGTTTTTT. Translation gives CASSPNPGGYGELFF.

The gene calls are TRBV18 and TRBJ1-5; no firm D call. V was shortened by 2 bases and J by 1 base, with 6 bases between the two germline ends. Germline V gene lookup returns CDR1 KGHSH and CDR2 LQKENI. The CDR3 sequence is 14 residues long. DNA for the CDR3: TGTGCCAGCTCACCAGGCGGGAGCAATCAGCCCCAGCATTTT. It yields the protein CASSPGGSNQPQHF.

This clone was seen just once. The CDR3, as DNA: TGTGCCAGCAACCCGAACCCCGGAGCGGCTAAGGAAGAGCAGTACTTC. Its translation is CASNPNPGAAKEEQYF. This chain links TRBV5-5 with TRBJ2-7; D is perhaps TRBD2 (5 bases). The V end lost 6 bases, the J end lost 7 bases, and 26 bases lay between the germline ends. The CDR3 sequence is 16 residues long. Germline V lookup: CDR1 SGHKS, CDR2 YYEKEE (reference sequence). Combining the CDR3 with reference TRBV5-5 and TRBJ2-7 gives the whole variable domain DAGVTQSPTHLIKTRGQQVTLRCSPISGHKSVSWYQQVLGQGPQFIFQYYEKEERGRGNFPDRFSARQFPNYSSELNVNALLLGDSALYLCASNPNPGAAKEEQYFGPGTRLTVT.

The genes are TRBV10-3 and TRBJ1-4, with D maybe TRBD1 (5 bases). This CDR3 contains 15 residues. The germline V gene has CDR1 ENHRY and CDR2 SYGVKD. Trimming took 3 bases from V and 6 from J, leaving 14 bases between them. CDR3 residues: CAISDRGNRDEKLFF. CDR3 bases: TGTGCCATCAGTGATCGGGGGAATAGGGATGAAAAACTGTTTTTT.

The CDR3 DNA is TGTGCCAGCAGCTTAGGGGCCCGTAGTCCCACAGATACGCAGTATTTT. Protein: CASSLGARSPTDTQYF. The chain carries TRBV7-8 and TRBJ2-3; D is unresolved. V gave up 1 base and J gave up 2 bases, with 13 bases separating them. Germline V lookup: CDR1 SGHVS, CDR2 FQNEAQ. CDR3 length: 16 residues.

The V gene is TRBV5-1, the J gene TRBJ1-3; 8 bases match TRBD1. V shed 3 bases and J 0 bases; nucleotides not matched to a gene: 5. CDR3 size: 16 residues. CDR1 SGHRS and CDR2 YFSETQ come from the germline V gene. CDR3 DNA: TGCGCCAGCAGCTCGGACAGGGTGAGCTCTGGAAACACCATATATTTT. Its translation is CASSSDRVSSGNTIYF.

The CDR3 loop is CASSQDRYYGYTF. CDR3 DNA sequence: TGTGCCAGCAGCCAGGACAGATACTATGGCTACACCTTC. V and J are TRBV6-6 and TRBJ1-2, with D tentatively TRBD1 (6 bases). Germline CDR1 is MNHNY and CDR2 is SVGAGI (reference sequence). V was shortened by 6 bases and J by 3 bases, with 11 bases between the two germline ends. The CDR3 is 13 amino acids.

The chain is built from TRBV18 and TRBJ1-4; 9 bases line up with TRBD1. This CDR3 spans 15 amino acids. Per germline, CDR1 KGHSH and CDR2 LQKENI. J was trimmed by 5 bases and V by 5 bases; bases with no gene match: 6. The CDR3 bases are TGTGCCAGCTCAAATCCTGGGACAGGGAATGAAAAACTGTTTTTT. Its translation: CASSNPGTGNEKLFF.

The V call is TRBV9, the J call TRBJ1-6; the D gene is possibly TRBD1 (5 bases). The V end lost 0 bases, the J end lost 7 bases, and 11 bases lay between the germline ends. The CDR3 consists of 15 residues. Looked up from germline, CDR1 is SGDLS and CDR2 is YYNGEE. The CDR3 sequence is CASSVEPGGNSPLHF. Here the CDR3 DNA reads TGTGCCAGCAGCGTAGAACCCGGGGGGAATTCACCCCTCCACTTT.

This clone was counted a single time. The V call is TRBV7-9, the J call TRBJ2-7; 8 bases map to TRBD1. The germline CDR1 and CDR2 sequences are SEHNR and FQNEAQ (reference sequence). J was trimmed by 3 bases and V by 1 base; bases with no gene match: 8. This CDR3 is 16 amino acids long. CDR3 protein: CASSLGAGRGHYEQYF. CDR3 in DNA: TGTGCCAGCAGCTTAGGGGCAGGCAGGGGGCACTACGAGCAGTACTTC.

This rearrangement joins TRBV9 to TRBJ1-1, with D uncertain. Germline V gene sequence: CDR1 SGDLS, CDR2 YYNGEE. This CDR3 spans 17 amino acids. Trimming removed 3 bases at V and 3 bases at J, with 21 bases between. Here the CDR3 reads CASSAPSRSSVDTEAFF. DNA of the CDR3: TGTGCCAGCAGCGCACCCTCGCGGTCATCGGTGGACACTGAAGCTTTCTTT.

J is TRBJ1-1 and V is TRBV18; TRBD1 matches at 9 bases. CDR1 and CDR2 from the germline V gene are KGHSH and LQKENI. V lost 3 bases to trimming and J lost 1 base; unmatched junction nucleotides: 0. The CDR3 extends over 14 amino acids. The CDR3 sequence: CASSPGQGNTEAFF. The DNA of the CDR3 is TGTGCCAGCTCACCGGGACAGGGGAACACTGAAGCTTTCTTT.

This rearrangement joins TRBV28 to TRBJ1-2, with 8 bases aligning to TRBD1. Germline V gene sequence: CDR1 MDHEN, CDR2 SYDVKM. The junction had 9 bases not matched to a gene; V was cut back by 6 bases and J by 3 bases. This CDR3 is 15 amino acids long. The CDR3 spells CASRAPGQVDYGYTF. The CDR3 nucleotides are TGTGCCAGCAGGGCCCCGGGACAGGTTGACTATGGCTACACCTTC.

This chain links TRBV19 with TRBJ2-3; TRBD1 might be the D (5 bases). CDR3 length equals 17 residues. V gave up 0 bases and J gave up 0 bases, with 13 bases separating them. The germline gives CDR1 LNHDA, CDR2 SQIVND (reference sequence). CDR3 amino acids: CASSIDPAGLSTDTQYF. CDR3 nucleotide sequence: TGTGCCAGTAGTATAGATCCGGCAGGGTTAAGCACAGATACGCAGTATTTT.